The sequence of this T cell receptor (beta chain) was determined in a study of T cell changes during pregnancy in multiple sclerosis. The data were produced by immunoSEQ multiplex PCR, yet TCRdb's version contains in-frame clones alone and is incomplete. The sample includes over 60,000 clones, about nine tenths seen only once; the top ten take roughly 0.7%. The CDR3 is made up of 14 amino acids. Germline V gives CDR1 LNHNV, CDR2 YYDKDF (reference sequence). V lost 5 bases and J lost 4; bases outside the gene matches: 7. The chain is built from TRBV15 and TRBJ1-1; TRBD1 aligns across 7 bases. Sequencing used peripheral blood, obtained in the third trimester of pregnancy. The origin of this receptor is a female donor in good health, enrolled as a control in a pregnancy study. The CDR3 nucleotides read TGTGCCACCAGCGGGAGACAGGGTTTCACTGAAGCTTTCTTT. Its translation: CATSGRQGFTEAFF.